This T cell receptor beta chain was obtained from a study of cytomegalovirus exposure and HLA in healthy donors. PCR used 60 Vbeta primers and 13 Jbeta primers. The table came from immunoSEQ multiplex PCR; TCRdb's copy has only in-frame clones and leaves some out. The sample carries under 150,000 clones, around 83% recorded once. Germline CDR1 and CDR2: MDHEN and SYDVKM. V gave up 10 bases and J gave up 3 bases; unmatched junction bases: 11. This CDR3 has 14 amino acids. About this clone itself: Its matching antigen is unknown.

Overall study findings and caveats: TCR beta sequences reportedly predicted most subjects' HLA-A and HLA-B alleles accurately. When a later analysis compared HLA-associated TCR beta chains with equally common others, the HLA-associated chains turned out to be more clonally expanded and to have lower generation probabilities.

The chain carries TRBV28 and TRBJ1-1; 7 nucleotides align to TRBD1. What was sequenced was PBMCs. This TCR came from a girl between 2 and 10 years old in good health and CMV-seronegative. In nucleotides, the CDR3 is TGTGCCACCTTTGGAGGGGACAGATACACTGAAGCTTTCTTT. It codes for CATFGGDRYTEAFF.